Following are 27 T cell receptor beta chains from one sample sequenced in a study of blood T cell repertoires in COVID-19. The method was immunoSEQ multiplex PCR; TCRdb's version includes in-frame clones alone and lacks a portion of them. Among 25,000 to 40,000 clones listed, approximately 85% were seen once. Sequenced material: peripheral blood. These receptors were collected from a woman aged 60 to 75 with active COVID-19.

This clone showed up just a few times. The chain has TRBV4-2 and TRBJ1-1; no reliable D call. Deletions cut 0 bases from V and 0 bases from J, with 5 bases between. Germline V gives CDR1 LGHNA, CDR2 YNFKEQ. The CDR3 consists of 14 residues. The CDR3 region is CASSQDFMNTEAFF. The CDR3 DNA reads TGTGCCAGCAGCCAAGACTTTATGAACACTGAAGCTTTCTTT.

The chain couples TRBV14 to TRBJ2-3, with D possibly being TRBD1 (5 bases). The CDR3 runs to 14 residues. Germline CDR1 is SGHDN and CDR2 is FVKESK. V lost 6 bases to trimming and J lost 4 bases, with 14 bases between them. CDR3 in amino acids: CASSPRQPPDTQYF. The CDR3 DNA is TGTGCCAGCAGTCCTAGACAGCCCCCAGATACGCAGTATTTT.

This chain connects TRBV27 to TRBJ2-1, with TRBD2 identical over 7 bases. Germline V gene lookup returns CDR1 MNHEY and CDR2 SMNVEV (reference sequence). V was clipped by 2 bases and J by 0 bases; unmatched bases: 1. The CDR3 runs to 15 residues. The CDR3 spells CASSLGGSSYNEQFF. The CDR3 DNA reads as TGTGCCAGCAGTTTAGGCGGGAGCTCCTACAATGAGCAGTTCTTC.

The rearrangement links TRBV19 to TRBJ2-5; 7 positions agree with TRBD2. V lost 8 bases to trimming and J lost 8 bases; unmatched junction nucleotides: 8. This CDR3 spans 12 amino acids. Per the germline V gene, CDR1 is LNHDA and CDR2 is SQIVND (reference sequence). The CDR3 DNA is TGTGCCAGTGCCCGGGCGGGAGATACCCAGTACTTC. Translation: CASARAGDTQYF.

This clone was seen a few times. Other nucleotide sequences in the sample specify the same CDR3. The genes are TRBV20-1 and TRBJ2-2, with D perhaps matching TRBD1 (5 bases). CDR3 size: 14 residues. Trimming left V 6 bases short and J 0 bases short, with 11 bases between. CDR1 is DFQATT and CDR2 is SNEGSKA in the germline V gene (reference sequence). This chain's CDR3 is CSASPGSNTGELFF. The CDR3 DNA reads TGCAGTGCCAGTCCAGGGTCGAACACCGGGGAGCTGTTTTTT.

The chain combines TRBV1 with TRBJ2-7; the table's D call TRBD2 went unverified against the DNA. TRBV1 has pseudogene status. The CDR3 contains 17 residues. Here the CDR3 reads CTSSQEGRPSGSYEQYF. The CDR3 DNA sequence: TGCACCAGCAGCCAAGAAGGTCGTCCTAGCGGGTCCTACGAGCAGTACTTC.

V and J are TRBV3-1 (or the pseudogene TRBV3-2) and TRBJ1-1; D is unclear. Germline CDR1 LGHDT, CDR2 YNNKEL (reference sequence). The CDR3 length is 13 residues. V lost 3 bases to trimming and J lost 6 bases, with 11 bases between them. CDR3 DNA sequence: TGTGCCAGCAGCCATTATGGGGAGGCTGAAGCTTTCTTT. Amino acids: CASSHYGEAEAFF.

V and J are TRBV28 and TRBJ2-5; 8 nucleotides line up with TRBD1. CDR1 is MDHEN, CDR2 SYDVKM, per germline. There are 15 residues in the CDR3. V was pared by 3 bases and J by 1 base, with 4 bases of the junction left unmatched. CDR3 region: CASSFRDRIQETQYF. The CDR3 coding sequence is TGTGCCAGCAGTTTCCGGGACAGGATCCAAGAGACCCAGTACTTC.

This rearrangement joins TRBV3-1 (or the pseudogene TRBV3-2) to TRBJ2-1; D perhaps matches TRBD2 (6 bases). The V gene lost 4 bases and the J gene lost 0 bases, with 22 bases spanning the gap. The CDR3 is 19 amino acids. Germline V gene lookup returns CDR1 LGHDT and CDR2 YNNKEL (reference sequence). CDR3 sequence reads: CASSPTPGRGGTSYNEQFF. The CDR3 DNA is TGTGCCAGCAGCCCCACCCCGGGGCGCGGCGGGACCTCCTACAATGAGCAGTTCTTC.

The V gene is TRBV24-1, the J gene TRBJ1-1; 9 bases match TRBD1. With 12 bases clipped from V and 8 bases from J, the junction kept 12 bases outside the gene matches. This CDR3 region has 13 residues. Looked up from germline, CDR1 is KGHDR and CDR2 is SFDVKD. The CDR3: CAVRLTGGGEAFF. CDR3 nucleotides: TGTGCCGTAAGATTAACAGGGGGCGGCGAAGCTTTCTTT.

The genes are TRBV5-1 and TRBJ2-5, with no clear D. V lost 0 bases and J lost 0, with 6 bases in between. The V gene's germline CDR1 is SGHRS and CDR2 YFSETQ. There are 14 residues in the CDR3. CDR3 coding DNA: TGCGCCAGCAGCTTGGGGGCAGACCAAGAGACCCAGTACTTC. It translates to CASSLGADQETQYF. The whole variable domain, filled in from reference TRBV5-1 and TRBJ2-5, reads KAGVTQTPRYLIKTRGQQVTLSCSPISGHRSVSWYQQTPGQGLQFLFEYFSETQRNKGNFPGRFSGRQFSNSRSEMNVSTLELGDSALYLCASSLGADQETQYFGPGTRLLVL.

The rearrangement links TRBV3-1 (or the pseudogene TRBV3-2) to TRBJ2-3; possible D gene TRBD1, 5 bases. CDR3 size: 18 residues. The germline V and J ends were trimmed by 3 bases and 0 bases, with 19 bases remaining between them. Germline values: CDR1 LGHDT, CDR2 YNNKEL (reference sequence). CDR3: CASSHTGGAWGSTDTQYF. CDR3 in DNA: TGTGCCAGCAGCCACACGGGTGGGGCGTGGGGAAGCACAGATACGCAGTATTTT.

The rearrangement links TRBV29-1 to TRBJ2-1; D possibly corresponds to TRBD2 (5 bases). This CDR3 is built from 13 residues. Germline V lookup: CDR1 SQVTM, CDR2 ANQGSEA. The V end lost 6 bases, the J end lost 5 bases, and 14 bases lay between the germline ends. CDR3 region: CSVRSGTNNEQFF. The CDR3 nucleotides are TGCAGCGTGAGAAGCGGAACAAACAATGAGCAGTTCTTC.

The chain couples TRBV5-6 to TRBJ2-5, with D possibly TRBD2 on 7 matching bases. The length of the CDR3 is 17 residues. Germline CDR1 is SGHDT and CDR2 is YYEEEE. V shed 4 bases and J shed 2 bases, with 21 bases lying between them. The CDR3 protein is CASSPRGAGGNQETQYF. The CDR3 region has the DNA TGTGCCAGCAGCCCAAGGGGGGCCGGGGGGAATCAAGAGACCCAGTACTTC.

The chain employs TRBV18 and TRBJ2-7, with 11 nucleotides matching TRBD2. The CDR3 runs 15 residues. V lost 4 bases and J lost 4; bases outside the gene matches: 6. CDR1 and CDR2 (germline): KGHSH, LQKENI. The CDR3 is CASSQTSGSRYEQYF. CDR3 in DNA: TGTGCCAGCTCACAAACTAGCGGGAGTCGGTACGAGCAGTACTTC.

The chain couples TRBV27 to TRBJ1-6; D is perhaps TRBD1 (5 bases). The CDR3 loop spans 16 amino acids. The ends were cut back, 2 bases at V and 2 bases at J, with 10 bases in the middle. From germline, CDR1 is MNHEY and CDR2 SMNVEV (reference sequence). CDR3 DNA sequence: TGTGCCAGCAGTTTAGCAAGGGGCGCCTATAATTCACCCCTCCACTTT. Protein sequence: CASSLARGAYNSPLHF.

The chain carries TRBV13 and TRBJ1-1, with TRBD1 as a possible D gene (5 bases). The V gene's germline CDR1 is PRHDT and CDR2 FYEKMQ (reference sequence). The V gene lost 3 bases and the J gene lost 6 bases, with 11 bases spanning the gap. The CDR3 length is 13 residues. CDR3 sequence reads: CASSFSGISEAFF. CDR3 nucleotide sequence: TGTGCCAGCAGCTTTTCAGGGATCTCTGAAGCTTTCTTT.

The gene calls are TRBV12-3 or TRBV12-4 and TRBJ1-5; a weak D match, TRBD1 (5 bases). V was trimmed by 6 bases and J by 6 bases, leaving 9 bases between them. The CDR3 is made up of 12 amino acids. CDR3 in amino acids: CASSTGGQPQHF. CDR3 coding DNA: TGTGCCAGCAGCACGGGGGGTCAGCCCCAGCATTTT.

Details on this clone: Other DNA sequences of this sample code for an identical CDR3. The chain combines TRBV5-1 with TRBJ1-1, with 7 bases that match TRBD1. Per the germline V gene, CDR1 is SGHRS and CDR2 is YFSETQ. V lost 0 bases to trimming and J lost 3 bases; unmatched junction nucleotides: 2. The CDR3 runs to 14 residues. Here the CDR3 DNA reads TGCGCCAGCAGCTTGGGACAGGGCCACACTGAAGCTTTCTTT. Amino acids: CASSLGQGHTEAFF. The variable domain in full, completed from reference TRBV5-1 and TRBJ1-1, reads KAGVTQTPRYLIKTRGQQVTLSCSPISGHRSVSWYQQTPGQGLQFLFEYFSETQRNKGNFPGRFSGRQFSNSRSEMNVSTLELGDSALYLCASSLGQGHTEAFFGQGTRLTVV.

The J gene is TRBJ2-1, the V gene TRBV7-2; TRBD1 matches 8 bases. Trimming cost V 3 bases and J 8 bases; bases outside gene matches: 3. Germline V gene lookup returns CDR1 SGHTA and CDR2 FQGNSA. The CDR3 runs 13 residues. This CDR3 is CASSFDRGYEQFF. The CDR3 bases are TGTGCCAGCAGCTTCGACAGGGGCTATGAGCAGTTCTTC. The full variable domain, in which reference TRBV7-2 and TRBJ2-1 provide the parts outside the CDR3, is GAGVSQSPSNKVTEKGKDVELRCDPISGHTALYWYRQSLGQGLEFLIYFQGNSAPDKSGLPSDRFSAERTGGSVSTLTIQRTQQEDSAVYLCASSFDRGYEQFFGPGTRLTVL.

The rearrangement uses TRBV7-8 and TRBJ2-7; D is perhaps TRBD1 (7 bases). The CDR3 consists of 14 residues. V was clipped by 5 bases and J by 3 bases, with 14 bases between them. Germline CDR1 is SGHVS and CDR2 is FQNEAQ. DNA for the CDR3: TGTGCCAGCAGCCCGCGGGACAGCGACTACGAGCAGTACTTC. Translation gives CASSPRDSDYEQYF.

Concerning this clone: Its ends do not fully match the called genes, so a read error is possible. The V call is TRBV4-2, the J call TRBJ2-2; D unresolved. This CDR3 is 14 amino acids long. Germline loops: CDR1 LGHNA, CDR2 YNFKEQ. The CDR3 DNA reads TGTGTCAGCAGCCGACTTTTGAACACCGGGGAGCTGTTTTTT. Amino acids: CVSSRLLNTGELFF.

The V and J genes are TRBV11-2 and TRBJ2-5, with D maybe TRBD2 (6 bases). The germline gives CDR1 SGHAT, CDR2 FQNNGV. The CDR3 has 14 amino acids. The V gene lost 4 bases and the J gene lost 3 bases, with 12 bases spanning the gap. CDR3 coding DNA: TGTGCCAGCAGCTGGGGACTTGGAGAAGAGACCCAGTACTTC. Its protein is CASSWGLGEETQYF.

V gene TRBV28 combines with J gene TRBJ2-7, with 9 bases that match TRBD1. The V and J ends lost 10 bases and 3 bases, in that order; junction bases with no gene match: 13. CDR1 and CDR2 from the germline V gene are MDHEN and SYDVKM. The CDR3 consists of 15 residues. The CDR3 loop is CATSTSGTGFYEQYF. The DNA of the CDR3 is TGTGCCACCTCCACCTCCGGGACAGGGTTCTACGAGCAGTACTTC.

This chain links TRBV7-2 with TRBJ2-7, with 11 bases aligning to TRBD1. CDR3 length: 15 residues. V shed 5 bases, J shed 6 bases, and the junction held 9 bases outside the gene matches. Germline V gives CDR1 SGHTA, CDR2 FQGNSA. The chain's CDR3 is CASSIMGQGEGEQYF. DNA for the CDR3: TGTGCCAGCAGCATTATGGGACAGGGGGAGGGCGAGCAGTACTTC.

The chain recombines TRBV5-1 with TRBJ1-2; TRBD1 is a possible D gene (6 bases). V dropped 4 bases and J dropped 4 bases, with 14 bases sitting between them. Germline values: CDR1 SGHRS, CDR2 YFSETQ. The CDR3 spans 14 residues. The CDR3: CASSPGDRPYGYTF. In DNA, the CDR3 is TGCGCCAGCAGCCCGGGCGACAGGCCCTATGGCTACACCTTC.

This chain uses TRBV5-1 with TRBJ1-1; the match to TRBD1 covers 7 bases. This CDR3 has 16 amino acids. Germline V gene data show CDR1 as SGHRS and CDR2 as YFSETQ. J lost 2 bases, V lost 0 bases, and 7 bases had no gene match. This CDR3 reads CASSLVRQGYNTEAFF. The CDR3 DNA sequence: TGCGCCAGCAGCTTGGTGAGACAGGGCTATAACACTGAAGCTTTCTTT.